Following are 19 T cell receptor beta chains from one sample sequenced in a study of siplizumab effects on memory and regulatory T cells. Assay: immunoSEQ multiplex PCR; the TCRdb copy retains only in-frame clones and omits some. The table lists tens of thousands of clones, roughly 89% of them singletons. Sequenced material: CD8+ T cells sorted from blood. All receptors derive from a human donor in good health.

This sequence joins TRBV4-1 and TRBJ1-2; the match to TRBD1 covers 9 bases. Germline CDR1 MGHRA, CDR2 YSYEKL. Trimming cost V 3 bases and J 6 bases; bases outside gene matches: 5. The CDR3 is 14 residues long. The CDR3 coding sequence is TGCGCCAGCAGCCAGGGGACAGGGAACGATGGCTACACCTTC. Protein sequence: CASSQGTGNDGYTF.

V gene TRBV7-6 combines with J gene TRBJ2-2; 7 bases align to TRBD1. CDR3 length equals 15 residues. Germline V gene lookup returns CDR1 SGHVS and CDR2 FNYEAQ. V was pared by 4 bases and J by 7 bases, with 9 bases of the junction left unmatched. The CDR3 DNA sequence: TGTGCCAGCAGCTCCGACAGGGAAAAGGGCGGGGAGCTGTTTTTT. Protein: CASSSDREKGGELFF.

The J gene is TRBJ1-1, the V gene TRBV27, with 12 bases fitting TRBD1. This CDR3 spans 15 amino acids. Trimming at V came to 6 bases and at J to 11 bases, leaving 13 bases not matched to a gene. Germline CDR1 and CDR2: MNHEY and SMNVEV (reference sequence). The CDR3 protein is CASSPPLGQGATAFF. DNA for the CDR3: TGTGCCAGCAGCCCTCCTCTGGGACAGGGGGCGACGGCTTTCTTT.

This sequence joins TRBV10-2 and TRBJ2-7; no clear D gene. Germline loops: CDR1 WSHSY, CDR2 SAAADI. V was trimmed by 2 bases and J by 4 bases, leaving 9 bases between them. The CDR3 extends over 13 amino acids. This CDR3 is CASSEPGAYEQYF. In nucleotides, the CDR3 is TGCGCCAGCAGTGAGCCAGGAGCATACGAGCAGTACTTC.

J is TRBJ2-7 and V is TRBV4-1; possibly TRBD1 for D (6 bases). V lost 3 bases and J lost 3, with 9 bases in between. There are 13 residues in the CDR3. The germline gives CDR1 MGHRA, CDR2 YSYEKL. The CDR3 region is CASSHPGHYEQYF. Here the CDR3 DNA reads TGCGCCAGCAGCCACCCGGGACACTACGAGCAGTACTTC.

The CDR3 coding sequence is TGCGCCAGCAGCCAAGAGAGGAGCTCCTATAATTCACCCCTCCACTTT. Translating gives CASSQERSSYNSPLHF. V gene TRBV4-1 combines with J gene TRBJ1-6; D uncertain. The V and J ends lost 0 bases and 0 bases respectively, with 6 bases between them. The CDR3 runs to 16 residues. Germline CDR1 and CDR2: MGHRA and YSYEKL.

This chain connects TRBV4-1 to TRBJ1-1; D is undetermined. CDR1 and CDR2 from the germline V gene are MGHRA and YSYEKL. There are 12 residues in the CDR3. The V gene lost 0 bases and the J gene lost 6 bases, with 5 bases spanning the gap. CDR3 nucleotide sequence: TGCGCCAGCAGCCAAGATGGGGCTGAAGCTTTCTTT. This encodes CASSQDGAEAFF.

This chain links TRBV5-4 with TRBJ1-4, with no clear D. This CDR3 contains 12 residues. The germline CDR1 and CDR2 sequences are SGHNT and YYREEE (reference sequence). Trimming stripped 0 bases from V and 8 bases from J, with 5 bases between. CDR3 residues: CASSLVGEKLFF. Written as DNA, the CDR3 is TGTGCCAGCAGCTTGGTAGGGGAAAAACTGTTTTTT.

This clone has just one count. The chain uses TRBV6-4 and TRBJ1-1; D is ambiguous. The V end lost 0 bases, the J end lost 1 base, and 3 bases lay between the germline ends. This CDR3 is built from 13 residues. Germline V gives CDR1 MRHNA, CDR2 SNTAGT. CDR3 region: CASSDSENTEAFF. The CDR3 DNA reads as TGTGCCAGCAGTGACTCAGAGAACACTGAAGCTTTCTTT.

This chain joins TRBV7-9 and TRBJ2-1; unclear D gene. Germline-derived CDR1 and CDR2 are SEHNR and FQNEAQ (reference sequence). With 5 bases removed from V and 5 bases from J, the gap between germline ends came to 7 bases. The CDR3 spans 12 residues. DNA of the CDR3: TGTGCCAGCAGCCGATTGAACAATGAGCAGTTCTTC. Translating gives CASSRLNNEQFF.

This clone was seen a single time. The chain couples TRBV19 to TRBJ1-2; D possibly corresponds to TRBD1 (5 bases). The ends were cut back, 10 bases at V and 4 bases at J, with 13 bases in the middle. Per germline, CDR1 LNHDA and CDR2 SQIVND (reference sequence). This CDR3 is built from 12 residues. The CDR3 bases are TGTGCCACCCGGGACGAATTCTATGGCTACACCTTC. Its protein is CATRDEFYGYTF.

The chain uses TRBV6-6 and TRBJ2-7, with unresolved D. The CDR3 length is 13 residues. V was trimmed by 8 bases and J by 3 bases, leaving 14 bases between them. Germline V gene sequence: CDR1 MNHNY, CDR2 SVGAGI (reference sequence). CDR3 in DNA: TGTGCCAGCCGAAAAGGCCAGCTCTACGAGCAGTACTTC. Its protein product is CASRKGQLYEQYF.

The chain is built from TRBV13 and TRBJ2-1; TRBD2 might be the D (5 bases). CDR3 length: 15 residues. Trimming stripped 0 bases from V and 5 bases from J, with 11 bases between. CDR1 is PRHDT, CDR2 FYEKMQ, per germline (reference sequence). The CDR3 DNA is TGTGCCAGCAGCTTAGGAGGCCTAGCAGACAATGAGCAGTTCTTC. Protein: CASSLGGLADNEQFF.

This chain joins TRBV19 and TRBJ1-3; perhaps TRBD1 as D (6 bases). Trimming removed 4 bases from V and 4 bases from J, with 11 bases in between. The CDR3 totals 14 residues. The germline V gene encodes CDR1 LNHDA and CDR2 SQIVND (reference sequence). The chain's CDR3 is CASSNRVFGNTIYF. CDR3 DNA sequence: TGTGCCAGTAGTAACAGGGTCTTCGGAAACACCATATATTTT.

The chain joins TRBV7-9 to TRBJ2-7, with D unresolved. The germline V and J ends were trimmed by 5 bases and 2 bases, with 4 bases remaining between them. This CDR3 spans 11 amino acids. Germline CDR1 and CDR2: SEHNR and FQNEAQ (reference sequence). CDR3 residues: CASSLTYEQYF. For the CDR3, the DNA is TGTGCCAGCAGCCTAACCTACGAGCAGTACTTC.

The chain joins TRBV19 to TRBJ2-3; D ambiguous. CDR1 is LNHDA, CDR2 SQIVND, per germline (reference sequence). Trimming cost V 1 base and J 7 bases, with 12 bases left between them. CDR3 length: 14 amino acids. The DNA for the CDR3 is TGTGCCAGTAGTATAGCCCTGACTGGTAATACGCAGTATTTT. It codes for CASSIALTGNTQYF.

This chain uses TRBV7-9 with TRBJ2-1; D assignment may be TRBD1 or TRBD2 (6 bases each). The CDR3 covers 15 residues. CDR1 is SEHNR and CDR2 is FQNEAQ in the germline V gene (reference sequence). The V end was cut by 5 bases, the J end by 9 bases, with 20 bases between. CDR3 amino acids: CASSHEEGGTGEQFF. The CDR3 bases are TGTGCCAGCAGCCACGAGGAGGGGGGTACAGGTGAGCAGTTCTTC.

This chain uses TRBV6-4 with TRBJ2-4; TRBD1 matches at 12 bases. Germline trimming cut 2 bases from V and 0 bases from J; bases unmatched to any gene: 5. The CDR3 contains 18 residues. Germline V CDR1 and CDR2: MRHNA, SNTAGT. This chain's CDR3 is CASSDPGQGAIAKNIQYF. The CDR3 DNA is TGTGCCAGCAGTGACCCGGGACAGGGGGCGATAGCCAAAAACATTCAGTACTTC.

This clone was found a few times. The CDR3 is CASSDGTGGTDTQYF. The CDR3, as DNA: TGTGCCAGCAGTGACGGGACAGGGGGCACAGATACGCAGTATTTT. The chain has TRBV6-4 and TRBJ2-3; 10 bases map to TRBD1. V lost 2 bases, J lost 1 base, and 0 bases stayed unmatched. From germline, CDR1 is MRHNA and CDR2 SNTAGT. This CDR3 is built from 15 residues.